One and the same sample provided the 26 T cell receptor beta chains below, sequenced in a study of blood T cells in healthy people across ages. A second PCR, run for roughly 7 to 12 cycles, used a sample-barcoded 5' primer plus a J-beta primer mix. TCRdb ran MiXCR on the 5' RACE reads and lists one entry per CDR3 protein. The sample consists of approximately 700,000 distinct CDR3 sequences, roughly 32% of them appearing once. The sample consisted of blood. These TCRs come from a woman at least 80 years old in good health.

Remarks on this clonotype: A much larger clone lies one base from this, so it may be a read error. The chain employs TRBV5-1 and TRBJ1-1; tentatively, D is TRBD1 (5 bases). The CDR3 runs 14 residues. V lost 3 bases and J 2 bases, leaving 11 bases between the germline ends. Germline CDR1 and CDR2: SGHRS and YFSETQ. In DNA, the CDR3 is TGCGCCAGCAGCTCACAGGAATCAAACACTGAAGCTTTCTTT. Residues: CASSSQESNTEAFF.

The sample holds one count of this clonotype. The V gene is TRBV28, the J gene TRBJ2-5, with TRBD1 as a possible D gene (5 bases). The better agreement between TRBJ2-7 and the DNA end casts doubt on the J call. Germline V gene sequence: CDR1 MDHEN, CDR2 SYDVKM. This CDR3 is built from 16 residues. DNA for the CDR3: TGTGCCAGCAGCCCCCTTTGGGGCGAGAGAACCTACGAGCAGTACTTC. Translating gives CASSPLWGERTYEQYF.

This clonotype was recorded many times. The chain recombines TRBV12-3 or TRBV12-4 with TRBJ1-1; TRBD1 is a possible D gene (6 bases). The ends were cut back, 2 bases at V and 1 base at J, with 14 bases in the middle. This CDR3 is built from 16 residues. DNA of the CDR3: TGTGCCAGCAGTTTATCCGGGGGCGGTGGGAACACTGAAGCTTTCTTT. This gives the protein CASSLSGGGGNTEAFF.

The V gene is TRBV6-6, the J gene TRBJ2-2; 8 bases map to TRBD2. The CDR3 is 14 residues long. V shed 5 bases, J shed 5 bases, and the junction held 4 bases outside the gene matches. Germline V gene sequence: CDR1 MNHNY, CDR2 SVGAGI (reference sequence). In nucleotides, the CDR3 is TGTGCCAGCAGTCTGCGGGGGGAGACCGGGGAGCTGTTTTTT. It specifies CASSLRGETGELFF.

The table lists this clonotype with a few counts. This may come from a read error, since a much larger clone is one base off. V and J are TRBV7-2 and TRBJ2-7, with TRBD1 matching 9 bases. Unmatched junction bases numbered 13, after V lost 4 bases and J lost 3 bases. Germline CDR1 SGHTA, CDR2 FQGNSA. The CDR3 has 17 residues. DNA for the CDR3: TGTGCCAGCAGCTCACACGAATTAGGACAGGGGAGCTACGAGCAGTACTTC. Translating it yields CASSSHELGQGSYEQYF.

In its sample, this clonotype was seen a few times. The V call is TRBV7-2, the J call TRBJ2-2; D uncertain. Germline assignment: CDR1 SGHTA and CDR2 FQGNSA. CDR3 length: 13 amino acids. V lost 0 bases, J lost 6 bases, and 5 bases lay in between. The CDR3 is CASSLAKAGELFF. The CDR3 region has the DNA TGTGCCAGCAGCTTAGCGAAGGCCGGGGAGCTGTTTTTT.

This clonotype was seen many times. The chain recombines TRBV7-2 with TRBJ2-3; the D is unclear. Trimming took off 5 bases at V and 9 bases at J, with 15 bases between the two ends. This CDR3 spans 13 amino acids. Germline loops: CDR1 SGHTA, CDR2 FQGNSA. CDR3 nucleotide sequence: TGTGCCAGCAGCGAACCACCGCTAGAGACGCAGTATTTT. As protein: CASSEPPLETQYF. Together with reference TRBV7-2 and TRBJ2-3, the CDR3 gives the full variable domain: GAGVSQSPSNKVTEKGKDVELRCDPISGHTALYWYRQSLGQGLEFLIYFQGNSAPDKSGLPSDRFSAERTGGSVSTLTIQRTQQEDSAVYLCASSEPPLETQYFGPGTRLTVL.

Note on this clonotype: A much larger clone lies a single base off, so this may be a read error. CDR3 sequence (DNA): TGTGCCACAGGGGGGGACCACTCCTACGAGCAGTACTTC. Translating gives CATGGDHSYEQYF. The chain recombines TRBV6-5 with TRBJ2-7; either TRBD1 or TRBD2 may fit D (7 bases each). Germline V gene data show CDR1 as MNHEY and CDR2 as SVGAGI. V was clipped by 10 bases and J by 0 bases, with 13 bases between them. The CDR3 contains 13 residues.

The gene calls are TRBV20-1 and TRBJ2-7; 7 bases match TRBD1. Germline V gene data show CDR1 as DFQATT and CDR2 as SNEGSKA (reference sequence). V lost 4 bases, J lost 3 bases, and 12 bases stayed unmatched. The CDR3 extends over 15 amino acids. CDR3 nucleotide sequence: TGCAGTGCTACAACTTTGGGACAGACCCTCTACGAGCAGTACTTC. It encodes CSATTLGQTLYEQYF.

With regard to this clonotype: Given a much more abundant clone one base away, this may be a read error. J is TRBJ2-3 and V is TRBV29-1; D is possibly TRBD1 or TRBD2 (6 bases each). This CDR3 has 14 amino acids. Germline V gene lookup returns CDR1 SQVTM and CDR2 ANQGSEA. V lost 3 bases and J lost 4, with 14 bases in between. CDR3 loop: CSVDGGGRADTQYF. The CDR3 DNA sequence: TGCAGCGTTGACGGGGGCGGGCGCGCAGATACGCAGTATTTT.

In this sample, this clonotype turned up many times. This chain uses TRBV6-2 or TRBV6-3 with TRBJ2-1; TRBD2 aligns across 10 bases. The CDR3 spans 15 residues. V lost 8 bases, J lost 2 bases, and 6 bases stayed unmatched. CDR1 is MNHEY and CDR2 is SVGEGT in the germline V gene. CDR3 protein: CASRPSGGAYNEQFF. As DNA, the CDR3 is TGTGCCAGCCGCCCTAGCGGGGGAGCCTACAATGAGCAGTTCTTC.

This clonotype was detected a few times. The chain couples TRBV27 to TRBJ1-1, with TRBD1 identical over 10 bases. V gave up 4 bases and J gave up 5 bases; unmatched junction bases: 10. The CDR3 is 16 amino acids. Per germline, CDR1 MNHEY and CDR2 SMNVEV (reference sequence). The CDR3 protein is CASSSLLTGGSTEAFF. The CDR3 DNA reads TGTGCCAGCAGTTCCCTCTTGACAGGGGGCTCGACTGAAGCTTTCTTT.

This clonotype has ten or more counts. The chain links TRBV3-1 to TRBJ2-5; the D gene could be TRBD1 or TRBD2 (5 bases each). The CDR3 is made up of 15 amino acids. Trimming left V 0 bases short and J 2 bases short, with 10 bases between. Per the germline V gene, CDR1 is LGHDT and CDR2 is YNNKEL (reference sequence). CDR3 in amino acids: CASSQDRDRQETQYF. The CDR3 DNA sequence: TGTGCCAGCAGCCAAGATCGGGACCGTCAAGAGACCCAGTACTTC.

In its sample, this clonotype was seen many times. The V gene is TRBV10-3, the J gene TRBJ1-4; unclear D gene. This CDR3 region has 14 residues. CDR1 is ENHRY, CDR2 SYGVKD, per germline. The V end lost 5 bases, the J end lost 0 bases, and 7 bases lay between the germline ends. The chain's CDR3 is CAISPGSTNEKLFF. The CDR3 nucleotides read TGTGCCATCAGTCCAGGTTCAACTAATGAAAAACTGTTTTTT.

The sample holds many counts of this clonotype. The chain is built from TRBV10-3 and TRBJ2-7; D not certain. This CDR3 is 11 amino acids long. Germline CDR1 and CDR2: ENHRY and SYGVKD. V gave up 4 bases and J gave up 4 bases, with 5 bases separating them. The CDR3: CAISGFYEQYF. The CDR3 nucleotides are TGTGCCATCAGTGGTTTTTACGAGCAGTACTTC.

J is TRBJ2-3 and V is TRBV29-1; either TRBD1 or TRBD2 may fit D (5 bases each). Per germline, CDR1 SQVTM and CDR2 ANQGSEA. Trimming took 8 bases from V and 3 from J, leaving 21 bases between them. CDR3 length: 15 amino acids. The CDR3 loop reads CSSKPGTSRTDTQYF. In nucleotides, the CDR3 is TGCAGCTCAAAACCAGGGACGTCGCGAACAGATACGCAGTATTTT.

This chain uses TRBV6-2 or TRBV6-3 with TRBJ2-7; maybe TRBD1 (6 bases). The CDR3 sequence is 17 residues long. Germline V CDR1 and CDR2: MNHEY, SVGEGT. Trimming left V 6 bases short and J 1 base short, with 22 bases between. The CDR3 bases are TGTGCCAGCAGCCCCCCTATTCCGAGGACAGCTTCCTACGAGCAGTACTTC. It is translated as CASSPPIPRTASYEQYF.

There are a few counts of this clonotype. CDR3 bases: TGTGCCAGCAGCCAAGGGAACAGATTGAGCTCCTATAATTCACCCCTCCACTTT. Translation gives CASSQGNRLSSYNSPLHF. The V call is TRBV3-1, the J call TRBJ1-6; D gene uncertain. The CDR3 has 18 amino acids. CDR1 is LGHDT and CDR2 is YNNKEL in the germline V gene (reference sequence). With 1 base removed from V and 0 bases from J, the gap between germline ends came to 13 bases. Full variable domain (missing parts from reference TRBV3-1 and TRBJ1-6): DTAVSQTPKYLVTQMGNDKSIKCEQNLGHDTMYWYKQDSKKFLKIMFSYNNKELIINETVPNRFSPKSPDKAHLNLHINSLELGDSAVYFCASSQGNRLSSYNSPLHFGNGTRLTVT.

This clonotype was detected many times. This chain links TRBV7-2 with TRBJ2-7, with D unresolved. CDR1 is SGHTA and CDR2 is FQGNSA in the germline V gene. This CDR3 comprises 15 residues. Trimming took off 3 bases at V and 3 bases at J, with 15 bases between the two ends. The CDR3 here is CASSFMRSDRYEQYF. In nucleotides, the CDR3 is TGTGCCAGCAGCTTTATGCGATCCGACCGCTACGAGCAGTACTTC.

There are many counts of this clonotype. This chain's CDR3 is CSARDPGSGKTQYF. The CDR3 nucleotides read TGCAGTGCTAGAGATCCGGGAAGCGGGAAGACCCAGTACTTC. The rearrangement joins TRBV20-1 to TRBJ2-5; TRBD2 aligns across 7 bases. V lost 0 bases to trimming and J lost 6 bases; unmatched junction nucleotides: 7. The CDR3 is 14 residues long. Germline V gives CDR1 DFQATT, CDR2 SNEGSKA (reference sequence).

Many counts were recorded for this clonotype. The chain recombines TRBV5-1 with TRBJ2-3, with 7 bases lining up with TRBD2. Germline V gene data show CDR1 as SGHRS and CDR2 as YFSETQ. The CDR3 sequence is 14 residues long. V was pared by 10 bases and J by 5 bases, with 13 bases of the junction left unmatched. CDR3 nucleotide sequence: TGCGCCTCCCAAGGGCAGACGGGGGGAGATACGCAGTATTTT. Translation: CASQGQTGGDTQYF.

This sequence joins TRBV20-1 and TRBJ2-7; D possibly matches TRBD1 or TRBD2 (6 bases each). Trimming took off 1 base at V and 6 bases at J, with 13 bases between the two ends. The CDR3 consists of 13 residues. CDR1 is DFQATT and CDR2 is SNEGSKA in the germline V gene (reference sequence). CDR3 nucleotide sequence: TGCAGTGCTAGAGTTCCGGGGGCACGCGAGCAGTACTTC. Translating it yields CSARVPGAREQYF.

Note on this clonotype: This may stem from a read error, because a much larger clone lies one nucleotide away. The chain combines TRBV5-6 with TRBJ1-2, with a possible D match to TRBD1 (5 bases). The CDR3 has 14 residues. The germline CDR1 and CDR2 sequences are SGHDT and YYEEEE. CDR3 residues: CASSFAQDVYGHTF. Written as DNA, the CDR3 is TGTGCCAGCAGCTTCGCACAGGATGTCTATGGCCACACCTTC.

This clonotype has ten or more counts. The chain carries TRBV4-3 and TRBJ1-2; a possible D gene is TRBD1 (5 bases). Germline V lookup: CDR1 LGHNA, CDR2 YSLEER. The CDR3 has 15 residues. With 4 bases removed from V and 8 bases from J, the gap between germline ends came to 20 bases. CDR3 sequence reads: CASSPERTISEGYTF. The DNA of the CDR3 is TGCGCCAGCAGCCCGGAAAGGACAATCTCCGAAGGCTACACCTTC.

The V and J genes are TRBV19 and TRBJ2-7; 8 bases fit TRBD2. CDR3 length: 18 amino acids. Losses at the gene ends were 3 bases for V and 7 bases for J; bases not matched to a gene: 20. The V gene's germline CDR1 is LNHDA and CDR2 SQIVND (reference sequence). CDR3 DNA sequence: TGTGCCAGTAGTATTTTCTTAAGCGGGGGACCGTCCTACAATGAGCAGTACTTC. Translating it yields CASSIFLSGGPSYNEQYF.

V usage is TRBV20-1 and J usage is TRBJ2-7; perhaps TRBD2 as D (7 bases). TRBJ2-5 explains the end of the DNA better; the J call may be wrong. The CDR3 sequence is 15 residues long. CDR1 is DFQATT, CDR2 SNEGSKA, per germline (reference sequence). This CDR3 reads CSARLGGGQGETQYF. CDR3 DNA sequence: TGCAGTGCTAGGTTGGGGGGGGGGCAGGGAGAGACCCAGTACTTC.